This T cell receptor beta chain was profiled in a study of OX40 agonist ivuxolimab in advanced cancers. At the level of the whole study: Ivuxolimab was a fully human IgG2 agonistic monoclonal antibody targeting the costimulatory receptor OX40 (CD134). Intravenous ivuxolimab was administered to patients every 2 weeks at six dose levels: 0.01, 0.1, 0.3, 1.5, 3 and 10 mg/kg. Among the approximately 50 dose-escalation patients, around 19 had hepatocellular carcinoma, 15 or so melanoma, 9 renal cell carcinoma and 9 head and neck cancer. In the dose-escalation cohort, approximately 82% of patients were male, and the mean age was roughly 60 years with a range of roughly 20 to 85. Prior anti-PD-1, anti-PD-L1 or anti-CTLA-4 therapy was permitted, and checkpoint inhibitors had been received by around 39% of dose-escalation patients. Partial responses occurred in three dose-escalation patients, of whom one had hepatocellular carcinoma and two had cutaneous melanoma. Peripheral TCRbeta sequencing aimed to test whether ivuxolimab altered TCR sequence diversity and caused clonal T-cell expansion. The monotherapy dose-escalation portion (N ≈ 55 patients) of the phase I ivuxolimab trial is reported in the paper. The study at large found these results: At doses from 0.1 to 3.0 mg/kg, clonal expansion was seen in both CD4+ and CD8+ blood T cells between baseline and week 6. In the 0.1-3.0 mg/kg groups, partial responders had among the lowest normalized peripheral clonal expansion, particularly in CD8+ T cells. Low levels of normalized T-cell clonal expansion were also seen in some patients who did not respond. The antigen specificity of the peripheral T cells that underwent clonal expansion was not determined. After ivuxolimab, CD8+ T cells had more expanded clones than CD4+ T cells on average.

Concerning this clone itself: Its antigen specificity is not known. No base qualities exist here, and no much larger clone lies one base off it.

The germline V gene (reference sequence) sets CDR1 to GTSNPN and CDR2 to SVGIG. Inclusive of the bounding cysteine and phenylalanine, the CDR3 is 13 residues long. Here the CDR3 DNA is all that survives: 39 bases in frame from base 1. Relative to germline, V is missing 1 base and J is missing 4 bases, with 3 bases of the junction outside any gene match. Genomic DNA was extracted from sorted cells for sequencing of the TCRbeta CDR3 region. The immunoSEQ Assay was used for sequencing of TCRbeta CDR3 regions. TCRdb limited this immuneACCESS table to in-frame rearrangements with V and J called. A share of clones is missing; checked studies link under half to unresolved V genes, and the rest is unexplained. The sample table holds about 33,000 clones, of which roughly nine tenths were seen once. The top ten hold about 4.3% of the sample. Patients with a history of autoimmune disease or receiving systemic immunosuppression were excluded from the trial. Peripheral blood for TCR sequencing was drawn from every dose cohort at baseline, at cycle 4 day 1 and at cycle 7 day 1. Samples came from an open-label, multicenter, first-in-human phase I dose-escalation trial of ivuxolimab. Adults with locally advanced or metastatic head and neck squamous cell, hepatocellular, melanoma or renal cell carcinoma were enrolled in the trial. Before TCR sequencing, CD4+ T cells and CD8+ T cells from peripheral blood were sorted into separate populations.

The source is an adult with an advanced solid tumor such as melanoma, head and neck, liver or kidney cancer. The source was CD4+ or CD8+ T cells sorted from blood, collected in a trial of the OX40 agonist ivuxolimab. The receptor chain draws on TRBV30 and TRBJ2-5, and 7 bases in between align with TRBD2. The encoded CDR3 is CAWSAGLVETQYF. The nucleotide sequence is given as TGTGCCTGGAGTGCCGGACTAGTAGAGACCCAGTACTTC.